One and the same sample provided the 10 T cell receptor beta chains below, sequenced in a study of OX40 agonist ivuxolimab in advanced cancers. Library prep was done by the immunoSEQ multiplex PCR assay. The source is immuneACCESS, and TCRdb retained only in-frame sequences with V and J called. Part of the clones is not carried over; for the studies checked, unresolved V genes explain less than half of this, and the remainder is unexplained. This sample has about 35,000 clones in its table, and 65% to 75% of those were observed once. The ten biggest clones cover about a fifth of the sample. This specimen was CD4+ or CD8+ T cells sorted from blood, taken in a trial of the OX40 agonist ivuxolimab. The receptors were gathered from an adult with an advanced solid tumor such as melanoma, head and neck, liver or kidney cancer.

CDR3 residues: CASRSRSTNEKLFF. The CDR3 DNA is TGTGCCAGCCGTTCCAGGTCAACTAATGAAAAACTGTTTTTT. The V call is TRBV2, the J call TRBJ1-4; D remains unclear. The CDR3 runs 14 residues. Germline CDR1 reads SNHLY; CDR2 reads FYNNEI. Between the trimmed V and J ends, which lost 8 bases and 0 bases, there was a span of 10 bases.

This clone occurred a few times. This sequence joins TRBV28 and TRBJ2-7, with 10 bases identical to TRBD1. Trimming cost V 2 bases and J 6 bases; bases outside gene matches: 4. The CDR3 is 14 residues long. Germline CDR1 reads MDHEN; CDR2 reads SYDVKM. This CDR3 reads CASSLPGTGVEQYV. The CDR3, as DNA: TGTGCCAGCAGTTTACCCGGGACAGGGGTCGAGCAGTACGTC.

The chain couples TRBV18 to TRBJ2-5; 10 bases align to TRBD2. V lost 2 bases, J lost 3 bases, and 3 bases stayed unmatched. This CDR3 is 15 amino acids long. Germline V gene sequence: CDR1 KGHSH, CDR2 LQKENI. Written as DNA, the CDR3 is TGTGCCAGCTCACCAATAGCGGGGGGCGAAGAGACCCAGTACTTC. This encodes CASSPIAGGEETQYF.

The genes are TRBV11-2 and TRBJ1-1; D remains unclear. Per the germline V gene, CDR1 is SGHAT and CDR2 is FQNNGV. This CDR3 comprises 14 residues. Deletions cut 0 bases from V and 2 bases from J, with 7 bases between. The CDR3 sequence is CASSLESVNTEAFF. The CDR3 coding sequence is TGTGCCAGCAGCTTAGAGTCGGTTAACACTGAAGCTTTCTTT.

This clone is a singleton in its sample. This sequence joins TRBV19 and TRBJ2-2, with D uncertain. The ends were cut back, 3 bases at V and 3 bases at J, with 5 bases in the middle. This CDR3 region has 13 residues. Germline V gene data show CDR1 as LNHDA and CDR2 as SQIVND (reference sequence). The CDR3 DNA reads TGTGCCAGTAGTATCACATACACCGGGGAGCTGTTTTTT. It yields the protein CASSITYTGELFF.

CDR3 nucleotide sequence: TGTGCCAGTACCACCCCGAAATCGACGGCAGAACTGTTTTTT. Translating it yields CASTTPKSTAELFF. This chain connects TRBV19 to TRBJ1-4; D gene uncertain. This CDR3 contains 14 residues. V gave up 7 bases and J gave up 12 bases, with 21 bases separating them. Looked up from germline, CDR1 is LNHDA and CDR2 is SQIVND (reference sequence).

CDR3 sequence (DNA): TGTGCCACTAGGGACAGGGGGCGCGGTAATTCACCCCTCCACTTT. This encodes CATRDRGRGNSPLHF. The rearrangement joins TRBV19 to TRBJ1-6, with 12 bases matching TRBD1. J was trimmed by 6 bases and V by 10 bases; bases with no gene match: 7. Germline V CDR1 and CDR2: LNHDA, SQIVND (reference sequence). This CDR3 contains 15 residues.

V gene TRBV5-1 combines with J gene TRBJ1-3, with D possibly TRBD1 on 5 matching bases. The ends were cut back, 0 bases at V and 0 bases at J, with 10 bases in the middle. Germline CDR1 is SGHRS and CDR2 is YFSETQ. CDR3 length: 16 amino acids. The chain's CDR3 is CASSLGDSRSGNTIYF. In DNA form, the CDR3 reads TGCGCCAGCAGCTTGGGGGACTCCCGCTCTGGAAACACCATATATTTT.

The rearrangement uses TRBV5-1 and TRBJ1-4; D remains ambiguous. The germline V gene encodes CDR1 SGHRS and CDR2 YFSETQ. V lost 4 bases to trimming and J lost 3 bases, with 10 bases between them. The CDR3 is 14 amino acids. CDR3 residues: CASSAWDPNEKLFF. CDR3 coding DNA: TGCGCCAGCAGCGCCTGGGATCCTAATGAAAAACTGTTTTTT.

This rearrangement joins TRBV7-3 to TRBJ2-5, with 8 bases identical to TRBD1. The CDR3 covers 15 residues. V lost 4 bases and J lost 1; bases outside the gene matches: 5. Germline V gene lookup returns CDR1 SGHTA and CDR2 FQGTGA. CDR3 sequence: CASSYPGTGQETQYF. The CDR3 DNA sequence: TGTGCCAGCAGCTATCCCGGGACAGGCCAAGAGACCCAGTACTTC.